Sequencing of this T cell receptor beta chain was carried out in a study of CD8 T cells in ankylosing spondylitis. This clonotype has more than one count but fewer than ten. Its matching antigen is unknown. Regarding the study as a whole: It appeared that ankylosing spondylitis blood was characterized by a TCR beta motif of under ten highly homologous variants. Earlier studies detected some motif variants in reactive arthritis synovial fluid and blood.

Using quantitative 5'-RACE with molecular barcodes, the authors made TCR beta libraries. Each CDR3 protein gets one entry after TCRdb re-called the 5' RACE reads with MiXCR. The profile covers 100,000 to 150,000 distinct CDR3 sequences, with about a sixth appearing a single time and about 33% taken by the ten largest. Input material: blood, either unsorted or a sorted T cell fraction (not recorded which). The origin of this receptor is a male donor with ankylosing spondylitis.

DNA of the CDR3: TGTGCCAGCAGTTTTGAGAGGGGAGCTTTCTTT. This translates into CASSFERGAFF. The gene calls are TRBV28 and TRBJ1-1, with D perhaps TRBD1 (5 bases). With 3 bases removed from V and 10 bases from J, the gap between germline ends came to 9 bases. The CDR3 is made up of 11 amino acids. Germline V gene lookup returns CDR1 MDHEN and CDR2 SYDVKM.